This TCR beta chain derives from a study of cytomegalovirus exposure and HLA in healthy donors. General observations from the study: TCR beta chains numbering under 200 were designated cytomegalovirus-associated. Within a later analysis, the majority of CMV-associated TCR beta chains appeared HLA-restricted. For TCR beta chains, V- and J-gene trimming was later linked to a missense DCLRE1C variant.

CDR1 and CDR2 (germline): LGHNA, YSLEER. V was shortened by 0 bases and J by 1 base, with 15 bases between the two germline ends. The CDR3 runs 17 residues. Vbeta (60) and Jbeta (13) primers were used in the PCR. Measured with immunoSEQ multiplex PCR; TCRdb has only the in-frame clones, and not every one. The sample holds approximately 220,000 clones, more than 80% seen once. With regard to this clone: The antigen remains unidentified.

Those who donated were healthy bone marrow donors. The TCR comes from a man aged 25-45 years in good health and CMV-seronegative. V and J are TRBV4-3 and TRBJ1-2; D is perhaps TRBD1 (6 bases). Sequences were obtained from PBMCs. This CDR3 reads CASSQEGPGQLNYGYTF. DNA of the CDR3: TGCGCCAGCAGCCAAGAGGGCCCCGGACAGCTTAACTATGGCTACACCTTC.